Below are 2 T cell receptor beta chains sequenced from a single sample in a study of control samples from healthy donors and cancer patients (dated by TCRdb to 2020 to 2021). Library generation was performed with the immunoSEQ multiplex PCR assay. What TCRdb holds here is the immuneACCESS table cut down to in-frame rearrangements. Part of the clones is not present; checked against another copy, under half of the missing clones reflect an unresolved V gene, and the others are unexplained. Within this sample are 110,000 to 150,000 clones, with roughly 90% of them counted one time only. Over 4% of the sample is taken by the ten largest. Sequencing was performed on blood. The source of these receptors is a man in his thirties or forties in good health.

The chain couples TRBV4-3 to TRBJ2-7; a weak D match, TRBD1 (5 bases). The V end was cut by 0 bases, the J end by 4 bases, with 7 bases between. Per the germline V gene, CDR1 is LGHNA and CDR2 is YSLEER. CDR3 length equals 13 residues. Written as DNA, the CDR3 is TGCGCCAGCAGCCAAGAACGGACATACGAGCAGTACTTC. Its translation: CASSQERTYEQYF.

The chain joins TRBV27 to TRBJ2-7; maybe TRBD1 (6 bases). V was clipped by 2 bases and J by 4 bases, with 21 bases between them. Germline values: CDR1 MNHEY, CDR2 SMNVEV (reference sequence). The CDR3 contains 17 residues. In DNA form, the CDR3 reads TGTGCCAGCAGTTTAAAAGTGGGGACAACTGGGGGATACGAGCAGTACTTC. Its translation is CASSLKVGTTGGYEQYF.